This T cell receptor (beta chain) was recorded in a study of shared clonotypes between healthy human individuals. General study results and limits: Collection of samples was limited to blood; tissue repertoires likely differ.

Sorted subsets were amplified in replicate PCRs using 200 ng DNA, roughly 30,000 T cell genomes. Only in-frame clones appear in the TCRdb table, and some are missing; sequencing was by immunoSEQ multiplex PCR. Altogether around 1.9 million clones are present, approximately 92% being singletons, with the ten largest covering 1.5% to 2%. Points on this clone: Its antigen remains unidentified.

Naive-designated CD8 cells lacked CD45RO, were positively enriched for CCR7, and omitted terminally differentiated effector memory CD45RA+ cells. Each of the donors was a healthy adult who was HIV-negative and had not had a recent acute infection or vaccination. All the donors were Caucasian adults who lived in Nashville, Tennessee. The CDR3 covers 14 residues. Looked up from germline, CDR1 is MNHNS and CDR2 is SASEGT. J gave up 3 bases and V 10 bases, and 9 bases lay outside the gene matches. Sample: naive CD8+ T cells from PBMCs. This chain joins TRBV6-1 and TRBJ2-7; 10 nucleotides align to TRBD1. The clonotype was recovered from a young man in good health. Some clones in this sample may be carry-over from other donors' samples. The CDR3 here is CAIRDRDRGYEQYF. The CDR3 coding sequence is TGTGCCATCAGGGACCGGGACAGGGGCTACGAGCAGTACTTC.